The next 22 T cell receptor beta chains were all read from a single sample in a study of beta chain features in type 1 diabetes (dated by TCRdb to 2017 to 2018). Overall study results and their limits: Type 1 diabetes patients showed a moderate but significant shortening of TCRB CDR3 length in all four CD4+ subsets.

What these receptors recognize is not known. Library prep was done by the immunoSEQ multiplex PCR assay. The High Capacity cDNA Reverse Transcription Kit was used to reverse transcribe all of the isolated RNA, meaning that expressed TCRB transcripts were what got sequenced. Imported from immuneACCESS, the table was reduced by TCRdb to in-frame sequences with V and J called. These copies leave out some clones; in studies compared against another copy, an unresolved V gene accounts for under half, and the cause of the remainder is not known. For this sample the table gives 150,000 to 200,000 clones, of which approximately 62% were detected only once. The ten largest clones add up to roughly 0.095% of the sample. The sample comprised naive CD4+ T cells from blood. The cell subset or site label, read with the paper, signifies: true naive CD4+ T cells. These receptors were obtained from a man younger than 40 with type 1 diabetes.

The chain combines TRBV7-9 with TRBJ1-2, with unresolved D. CDR3 length: 13 residues. CDR1 is SEHNR, CDR2 FQNEAQ, per germline (reference sequence). V was trimmed by 2 bases and J by 2 bases, leaving 6 bases between them. The CDR3 DNA follows: TGTGCCAGCAGCTTAACGGCCAACTATGGCTACACCTTC. It is translated as CASSLTANYGYTF.

The chain employs TRBV4-1 and TRBJ1-2; a possible D gene is TRBD1 (5 bases). CDR3 length equals 18 residues. V lost 1 base and J 4 bases, leaving 22 bases between the germline ends. In germline, CDR1 is MGHRA, CDR2 YSYEKL. The DNA of the CDR3 is TGCGCCAGCAGCCAAGGTTCTGGGCTGGAGAGGGGCGGCTATGGCTACACCTTC. Its translation: CASSQGSGLERGGYGYTF.

This clone came up once. This chain connects TRBV5-6 to TRBJ1-1; D is uncertain. Germline V gene lookup returns CDR1 SGHDT and CDR2 YYEEEE. V was shortened by 4 bases and J by 10 bases, with 17 bases between the two germline ends. The length of the CDR3 is 13 residues. In DNA form, the CDR3 reads TGTGCCAGCAGCCCTACAGTGGCCCCAGGAGCTTTCTTT. Amino acid sequence: CASSPTVAPGAFF.

In its sample, this clone was seen a few times. The chain employs TRBV30 and TRBJ2-4; weak D call: TRBD2 (5 bases). This CDR3 has 14 residues. V was cut by 4 bases and J by 7 bases, with 17 bases left in between. Looked up from germline, CDR1 is GTSNPN and CDR2 is SVGIG (reference sequence). The CDR3 loop is CAWTPGKVWNIQYF. Here the CDR3 DNA reads TGTGCCTGGACCCCCGGGAAGGTGTGGAACATTCAGTACTTC.

The CDR3 protein is CASSLKLVEETQYF. The CDR3 DNA sequence: TGTGCCAGCAGCTTAAAGCTAGTCGAAGAGACCCAGTACTTC. V is TRBV7-9 and J is TRBJ2-5; D not certain. This CDR3 region has 14 residues. CDR1 SEHNR and CDR2 FQNEAQ come from the germline V gene (reference sequence). The V end lost 2 bases, the J end lost 3 bases, and 10 bases lay between the germline ends. Looking up the rest from reference TRBV7-9 and TRBJ2-5 gives the full variable domain: DTGVSQNPRHKITKRGQNVTFRCDPISEHNRLYWYRQTLGQGPEFLTYFQNEAQLEKSRLLSDRFSAERPKGSFSTLEIQRTEQGDSAMYLCASSLKLVEETQYFGPGTRLLVL.

The chain recombines TRBV7-2 with TRBJ2-7; D is unclear. V lost 1 base to trimming and J lost 2 bases, with 6 bases between them. Germline lookup yields CDR1 SGHTA and CDR2 FQGNSA. The CDR3 covers 13 residues. CDR3 bases: TGTGCCAGCAGCTTAGTCGGAACCTACGAGCAGTACTTC. Residues: CASSLVGTYEQYF.

The V call is TRBV23-1, the J call TRBJ2-3; 7 bases line up with TRBD1. TRBV23-1 is treated as an ORF (open reading frame) with a function not yet certain. This CDR3 is 15 amino acids long. With 8 bases clipped from V and 2 bases from J, the junction kept 10 bases outside the gene matches. The CDR3 DNA reads as TGCGCCAGCCGCAACAGGGGCGCCTACACAGATACGCAGTATTTT. Encoded protein: CASRNRGAYTDTQYF.

In this sample, this clone turned up a few times. The chain joins TRBV9 to TRBJ2-7, with 8 bases matching TRBD1. In germline, CDR1 is SGDLS, CDR2 YYNGEE. CDR3 size: 15 residues. Losses at the gene ends were 4 bases for V and 5 bases for J; bases not matched to a gene: 11. CDR3 in amino acids: CASSLSGDRGHEQYF. The DNA for the CDR3 is TGTGCCAGCAGCCTATCAGGCGACAGGGGCCACGAGCAGTACTTC.

This clone was detected once. The gene calls are TRBV7-9 and TRBJ1-1; TRBD1 might be the D (5 bases). Trimming shortened V by 5 bases and J by 4 bases, and 17 bases separated the two germline ends. Germline loops: CDR1 SEHNR, CDR2 FQNEAQ (reference sequence). The CDR3 length is 15 residues. The CDR3 bases are TGTGCCAGCAGCACGGCGGGACCTCTTAGCACTGAAGCTTTCTTT. As protein: CASSTAGPLSTEAFF.

This sequence joins TRBV29-1 and TRBJ1-3; D unclear. The CDR3 spans 13 residues. Germline CDR1 reads SQVTM; CDR2 reads ANQGSEA. Trimming removed 6 bases from V and 7 bases from J, with 16 bases in between. The CDR3 sequence is CSVRGPGSNTIYF. For the CDR3, the DNA is TGCAGCGTCAGAGGCCCCGGGAGTAACACCATATATTTT.

The chain couples TRBV9 to TRBJ2-3, with a tentative D call TRBD1 (6 bases). Between the trimmed V and J ends, which lost 4 bases and 5 bases, there was a span of 20 bases. CDR3 length: 16 residues. The germline CDR1 and CDR2 sequences are SGDLS and YYNGEE. The CDR3 region is CASSNKGRTDGDTQYF. DNA of the CDR3: TGTGCCAGCAGCAATAAAGGTCGGACAGATGGAGATACGCAGTATTTT.

This chain's CDR3 is CSVGPGLGNQPQHF. For the CDR3, the DNA is TGCAGCGTTGGTCCCGGGTTGGGCAATCAGCCCCAGCATTTT. The chain joins TRBV29-1 to TRBJ1-5; no clear D. V was clipped by 4 bases and J by 2 bases, with 12 bases between them. The CDR3 length is 14 residues. The germline CDR1 and CDR2 sequences are SQVTM and ANQGSEA. The whole variable domain, remainder taken from reference TRBV29-1 and TRBJ1-5, is SAVISQKPSRDICQRGTSLTIQCQVDSQVTMMFWYRQQPGQSLTLIATANQGSEATYESGFVIDKFPISRPNLTFSTLTVSNMSPEDSSIYLCSVGPGLGNQPQHFGDGTRLSIL.

This clone was seen a handful of times. The V call is TRBV28, the J call TRBJ2-5, with 10 bases lining up with TRBD1. The germline gives CDR1 MDHEN, CDR2 SYDVKM. The ends lost 5 bases at V and 4 bases at J; junction bases unmatched: 10. CDR3 length equals 16 residues. CDR3 nucleotide sequence: TGTGCCAGCAGTCATCAGGGACAGGGGAGGGCAGAGACCCAGTACTTC. This codes for CASSHQGQGRAETQYF.

V usage is TRBV9 and J usage is TRBJ2-7, with a weak D call TRBD1 (5 bases). The CDR3 length is 15 residues. The germline V gene has CDR1 SGDLS and CDR2 YYNGEE. Trimming took 0 bases from V and 1 from J, leaving 11 bases between them. Written as DNA, the CDR3 is TGTGCCAGCAGCGTAGAAGGGGTAACGTCCTACGAGCAGTACTTC. Translated: CASSVEGVTSYEQYF.

The chain carries TRBV30 and TRBJ1-6; D remains unclear. V lost 1 base and J lost 4, with 11 bases in between. There are 15 residues in the CDR3. Per the germline V gene, CDR1 is GTSNPN and CDR2 is SVGIG (reference sequence). The CDR3 sequence is CAWSDTIGYNSPLHF. Written as DNA, the CDR3 is TGTGCCTGGAGTGATACAATTGGTTATAATTCACCCCTCCACTTT.

The V and J genes are TRBV7-9 and TRBJ2-5; the D gene is possibly TRBD2 (5 bases). V lost 5 bases to trimming and J lost 3 bases, with 19 bases between them. CDR1 is SEHNR, CDR2 FQNEAQ, per germline (reference sequence). The CDR3 loop spans 16 amino acids. In nucleotides, the CDR3 is TGTGCCAGCAGCCTCAAGTCCCCTCGAGGGAAAGAGACCCAGTACTTC. Its protein product is CASSLKSPRGKETQYF.

The chain combines TRBV29-1 with TRBJ1-2, with TRBD1 as a possible D gene (6 bases). Germline values: CDR1 SQVTM, CDR2 ANQGSEA. Trimming took 2 bases from V and 8 from J, leaving 6 bases between them. The CDR3 totals 10 residues. In DNA, the CDR3 is TGCAGCGTTGAACAGGGGGGCTACACCTTC. Translation: CSVEQGGYTF.

A note on this clone: Within the sample, other DNA sequences also encode this same CDR3. The J gene is TRBJ1-1, the V gene TRBV4-3, with D perhaps matching TRBD1 (5 bases). The V end was cut by 0 bases, the J end by 1 base, with 6 bases between. In germline, CDR1 is LGHNA, CDR2 YSLEER. The length of the CDR3 is 14 residues. CDR3: CASSQDRGNTEAFF. The DNA for the CDR3 is TGCGCCAGCAGCCAAGATAGGGGGAACACTGAAGCTTTCTTT.

V is TRBV6-6 and J is TRBJ2-1, with D perhaps matching TRBD1 (6 bases). The germline V gene encodes CDR1 MNHNY and CDR2 SVGAGI (reference sequence). The CDR3 consists of 12 residues. The V end was cut by 5 bases, the J end by 8 bases, with 10 bases between. CDR3 amino acids: CASSVQGYEQFF. CDR3 nucleotides: TGTGCCAGCAGTGTACAGGGCTATGAGCAGTTCTTC.

The J gene is TRBJ2-5, the V gene TRBV29-1, with a weak D call TRBD1 (5 bases). V was clipped by 6 bases and J by 1 base, with 9 bases between them. The CDR3 runs to 12 residues. CDR1 is SQVTM and CDR2 is ANQGSEA in the germline V gene. The CDR3 nucleotides are TGCAGCGTCCGAGACAGCCAAGAGACCCAGTACTTC. It specifies CSVRDSQETQYF.

There are a few counts of this clone. The CDR3 coding sequence is TGTGCCAGCAGCCATGAACAGGGTGCCAAAAACATTCAGTACTTC. It encodes CASSHEQGAKNIQYF. The chain recombines TRBV4-2 with TRBJ2-4; weak D call: TRBD1 (6 bases). This CDR3 spans 15 amino acids. The germline CDR1 and CDR2 sequences are LGHNA and YNFKEQ. V was cut by 3 bases and J by 1 base, with 10 bases left in between.

The rearrangement joins TRBV9 to TRBJ1-2, with TRBD1 as a possible D gene (5 bases). This CDR3 comprises 14 residues. V was pared by 4 bases and J by 6 bases, with 16 bases between. Germline V gene sequence: CDR1 SGDLS, CDR2 YYNGEE. The CDR3 region is CASSPHGREDGYTF. The CDR3 DNA reads as TGTGCCAGCAGCCCCCACGGCAGGGAGGATGGCTACACCTTC. Based on the CDR3 plus reference TRBV9 and TRBJ1-2, the full variable domain is DSGVTQTPKHLITATGQRVTLRCSPRSGDLSVYWYQQSLDQGLQFLIQYYNGEERAKGNILERFSAQQFPDLHSELNLSSLELGDSALYFCASSPHGREDGYTFGSGTRLTVV.